The 9 T cell receptor beta chains in this list originate from one sample, sequenced in a study of T cells in Graves' hyperthyroidism and ophthalmopathy. The CDR3 regions of TCR beta were amplified from RNA transcripts. First-round RT-PCR with HTBI primers amplified the TCR CDR3 region. TCRdb processed the multiplex PCR reads anew with MiXCR; each CDR3 protein has one entry. The profile shows almost 250,000 distinct CDR3 sequences, approximately 24% of them singletons. Material for sequencing was blood. Receptor source: a woman in her forties with Graves' ophthalmopathy.

The table lists this clonotype with many counts. CDR3 sequence: CSVKRTELYEQYF. For the CDR3, the DNA is TGCAGCGTGAAGAGGACAGAACTCTACGAGCAGTACTTC. The V call is TRBV29-1, the J call TRBJ2-7, with D tentatively TRBD1 (6 bases). Looked up from germline, CDR1 is SQVTM and CDR2 is ANQGSEA. V was trimmed by 6 bases and J by 3 bases, leaving 15 bases between them. CDR3 length: 13 amino acids.

This clonotype was recorded many times. The chain carries TRBV12-3 or TRBV12-4 and TRBJ1-5, with 8 bases that match TRBD1. This CDR3 comprises 15 residues. Trimming removed 8 bases from V and 4 bases from J; junction bases left unmatched: 10. CDR3 residues: CASREQGGLNQPQHF. Here the CDR3 DNA reads TGTGCCAGCCGCGAACAGGGGGGACTAAATCAGCCCCAGCATTTT.

Ten or more counts support this clonotype. The V call is TRBV7-8, the J call TRBJ2-4; D gene unclear. The CDR3 loop spans 14 amino acids. CDR1 is SGHVS, CDR2 FQNEAQ, per germline. Trimming pared 0 bases from V and 3 bases from J, leaving 6 bases between. The CDR3 DNA reads TGTGCCAGCAGCTTAGCGGGAAACAAAAACATTCAGTACTTC. Amino acids: CASSLAGNKNIQYF.

Many counts were recorded for this clonotype. The chain links TRBV19 to TRBJ2-2, with D possibly being TRBD2 (5 bases). This CDR3 is built from 14 residues. Germline loops: CDR1 LNHDA, CDR2 SQIVND (reference sequence). V was cut by 8 bases and J by 2 bases, with 12 bases left in between. The CDR3 sequence is CASRKGLNTGELFF. The CDR3 bases are TGTGCCAGTCGAAAAGGACTTAACACCGGGGAGCTGTTTTTT.

This clonotype was found many times. This chain's CDR3 is CSARDPMSRGVYGYTF. Here the CDR3 DNA reads TGCAGTGCTAGAGATCCCATGTCTCGGGGTGTCTATGGCTACACCTTC. The V gene is TRBV20-1, the J gene TRBJ1-2; no definite D call. The V gene lost 0 bases and the J gene lost 4 bases, with 18 bases spanning the gap. The germline V gene encodes CDR1 DFQATT and CDR2 SNEGSKA (reference sequence). The CDR3 runs to 16 residues.

This clonotype has at least ten counts. This rearrangement joins TRBV20-1 to TRBJ2-5; 8 positions agree with TRBD2. The length of the CDR3 is 15 residues. V lost 5 bases and J lost 6; bases outside the gene matches: 14. The germline V gene encodes CDR1 DFQATT and CDR2 SNEGSKA (reference sequence). CDR3 protein: CSAGESGGGGKTQYF. CDR3 in DNA: TGCAGTGCTGGGGAGAGCGGGGGAGGGGGAAAGACCCAGTACTTC.

This sequence joins TRBV30 and TRBJ2-2, with 10 nucleotides matching TRBD1. J gave up 0 bases and V 5 bases, and 0 bases lay outside the gene matches. The germline V gene encodes CDR1 GTSNPN and CDR2 SVGIG (reference sequence). The CDR3 contains 14 residues. Written as DNA, the CDR3 is TGTGCCTGGGACAGGGGGCCGAACACCGGGGAGCTGTTTTTT. Protein product: CAWDRGPNTGELFF.

The chain is built from TRBV20-1 and TRBJ2-7; 8 bases map to TRBD2. Per the germline V gene, CDR1 is DFQATT and CDR2 is SNEGSKA (reference sequence). The CDR3 is 15 amino acids. Germline trimming cut 0 bases from V and 2 bases from J; bases unmatched to any gene: 6. This CDR3 reads CSARDIAGPTYEQYF. The CDR3 DNA is TGCAGTGCTAGAGATATAGCGGGACCGACCTACGAGCAGTACTTC.

This clonotype was recorded many times. The rearrangement uses TRBV6-5 and TRBJ1-2; possibly TRBD1 for D (6 bases). Trimming removed 6 bases at V and 0 bases at J, with 11 bases between. The germline V gene has CDR1 MNHEY and CDR2 SVGAGI. The CDR3 is made up of 14 amino acids. The CDR3 DNA follows: TGTGCCAGCAGAGCGACAGGCTCTAACTATGGCTACACCTTC. Amino acids: CASRATGSNYGYTF.